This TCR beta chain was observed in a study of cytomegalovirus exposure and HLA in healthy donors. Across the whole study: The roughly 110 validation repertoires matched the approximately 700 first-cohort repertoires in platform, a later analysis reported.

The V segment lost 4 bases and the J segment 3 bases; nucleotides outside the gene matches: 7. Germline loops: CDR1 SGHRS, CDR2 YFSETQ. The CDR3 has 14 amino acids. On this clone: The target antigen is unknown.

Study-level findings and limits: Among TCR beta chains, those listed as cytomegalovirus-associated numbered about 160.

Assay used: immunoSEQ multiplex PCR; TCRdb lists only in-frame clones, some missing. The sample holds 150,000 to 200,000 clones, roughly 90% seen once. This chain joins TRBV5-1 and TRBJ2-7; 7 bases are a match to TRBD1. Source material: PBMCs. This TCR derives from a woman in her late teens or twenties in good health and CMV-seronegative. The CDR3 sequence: CASSTDRDLYEQYF. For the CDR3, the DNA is TGCGCCAGCAGCACTGACAGGGATCTCTACGAGCAGTACTTC.